The T cell receptor beta chain described here comes from a study of blood T cell repertoires in COVID-19. Study details: The origin of the acute and convalescent COVID-19 samples was the United States, Italy and Spain. Sources were T cells, B-cell-depleted T cells, or PBMCs; the material itself was cDNA or gDNA.

Study processing details: Reference gene primer amplification gave nucleated cell count estimates. The assay was immunoSEQ multiplex PCR, and TCRdb's table has in-frame clones only and misses some. For V, J and clone size, that table is used; D and trimming come from the DNA. The sample lists about 100,000 clones; around 88% were seen once. Germline V gene data show CDR1 as SGHRS and CDR2 as YFSETQ. Trimming at V came to 0 bases and at J to 5 bases, leaving 7 bases not matched to a gene. There are 16 residues in the CDR3. This TCR was recovered from a human donor in a cohort sampled during active COVID-19. The material sequenced was peripheral blood. This chain links TRBV5-1 with TRBJ1-4; 7 bases map to TRBD1. The CDR3 protein is CASSLALTGVNEKLFF. CDR3 DNA: TGCGCCAGCAGCTTGGCCCTAACAGGGGTGAATGAAAAACTGTTTTTT.